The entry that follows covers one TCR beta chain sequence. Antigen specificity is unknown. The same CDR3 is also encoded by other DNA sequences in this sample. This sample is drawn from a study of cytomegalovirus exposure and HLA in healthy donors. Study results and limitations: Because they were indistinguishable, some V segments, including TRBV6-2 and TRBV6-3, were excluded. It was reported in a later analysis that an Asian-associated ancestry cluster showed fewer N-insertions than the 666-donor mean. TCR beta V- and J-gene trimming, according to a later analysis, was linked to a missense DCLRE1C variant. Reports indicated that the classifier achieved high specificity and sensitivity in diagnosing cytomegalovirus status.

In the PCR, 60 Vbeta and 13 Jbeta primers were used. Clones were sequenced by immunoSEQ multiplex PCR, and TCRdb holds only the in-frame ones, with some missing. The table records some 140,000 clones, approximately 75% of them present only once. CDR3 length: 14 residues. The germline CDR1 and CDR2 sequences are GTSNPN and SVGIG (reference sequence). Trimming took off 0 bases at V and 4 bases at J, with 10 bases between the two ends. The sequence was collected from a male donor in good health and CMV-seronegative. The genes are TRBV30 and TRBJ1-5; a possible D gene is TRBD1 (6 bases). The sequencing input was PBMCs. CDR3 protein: CAWSVQGGNQPQHF. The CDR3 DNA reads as TGTGCCTGGAGTGTACAGGGTGGGAATCAGCCCCAGCATTTT.